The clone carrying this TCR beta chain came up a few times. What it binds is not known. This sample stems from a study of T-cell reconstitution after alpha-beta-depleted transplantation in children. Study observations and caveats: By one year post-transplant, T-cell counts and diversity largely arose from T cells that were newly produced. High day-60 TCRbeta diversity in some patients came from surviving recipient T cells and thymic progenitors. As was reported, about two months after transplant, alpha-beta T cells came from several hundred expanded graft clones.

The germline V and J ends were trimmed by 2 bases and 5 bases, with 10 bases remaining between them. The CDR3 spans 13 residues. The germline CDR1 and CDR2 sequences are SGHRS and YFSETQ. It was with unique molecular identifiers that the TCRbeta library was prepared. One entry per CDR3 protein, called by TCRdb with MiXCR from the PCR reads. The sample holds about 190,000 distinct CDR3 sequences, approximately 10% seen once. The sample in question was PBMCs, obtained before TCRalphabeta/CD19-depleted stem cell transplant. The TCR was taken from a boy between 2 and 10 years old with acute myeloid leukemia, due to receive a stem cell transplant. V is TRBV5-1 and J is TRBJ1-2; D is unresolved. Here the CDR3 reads CASSFMRAYGYTF. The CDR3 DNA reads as TGCGCCAGCAGCTTTATGAGGGCGTATGGCTACACCTTC.